One sample yielded the 4 T cell receptor beta chains listed below, sequenced in a study of cytomegalovirus exposure and HLA in healthy donors. The PCR had 60 Vbeta and 13 Jbeta primers. Produced via immunoSEQ multiplex PCR; TCRdb's table is partial and in-frame only. The table lists about 130,000 clones, roughly 70% of them singletons. Sequenced input: PBMCs. These receptors were taken from a man aged 25-45 years in good health and CMV-seronegative.

The rearrangement uses TRBV9 and TRBJ2-7; D is unresolved. This CDR3 spans 14 amino acids. Trimming cost V 7 bases and J 0 bases, with 14 bases left between them. Per the germline V gene, CDR1 is SGDLS and CDR2 is YYNGEE. Here the CDR3 DNA reads TGTGCCAGCGCCGTGACAATCCTCTCCTACGAGCAGTACTTC. It is translated as CASAVTILSYEQYF.

The chain employs TRBV15 and TRBJ1-1; 7 bases match TRBD1. CDR1 and CDR2 (germline): LNHNV, YYDKDF (reference sequence). V shed 7 bases and J 4 bases; nucleotides not matched to a gene: 6. CDR3 length: 13 residues. CDR3 protein: CATNTGVGTEAFF. The CDR3 DNA is TGTGCCACCAATACAGGGGTGGGCACTGAAGCTTTCTTT. The full variable domain, with the rest looked up from reference TRBV15 and TRBJ1-1, is DAMVIQNPRYQVTQFGKPVTLSCSQTLNHNVMYWYQQKSSQAPKLLFHYYDKDFNNEADTPDNFQSRRPNTSFCFLDIRSPGLGDTAMYLCATNTGVGTEAFFGQGTRLTVV.

Of note for this clone: The CDR3 ends on some other residue instead of the conserved phenylalanine or tryptophan, so this is likely a read error. V gene TRBV30 combines with J gene TRBJ1-4; D is undetermined. Germline CDR1 GTSNPN, CDR2 SVGIG (reference sequence). This CDR3 has 15 amino acids. V was shortened by 5 bases and J by 2 bases, with 15 bases between the two germline ends. CDR3 residues: CAWGQAGATNEKLFV. DNA for the CDR3: TGTGCCTGGGGCCAAGCGGGCGCGACTAATGAAAAACTGTTTGTT.

The J gene is TRBJ2-7, the V gene TRBV9; 7 bases agree with TRBD1. Germline trimming cut 0 bases from V and 3 bases from J; bases unmatched to any gene: 3. Looked up from germline, CDR1 is SGDLS and CDR2 is YYNGEE. CDR3 length equals 14 residues. CDR3 loop: CASSVVGDSYEQYF. CDR3 coding DNA: TGTGCCAGCAGCGTAGTCGGGGACAGCTACGAGCAGTACTTC.